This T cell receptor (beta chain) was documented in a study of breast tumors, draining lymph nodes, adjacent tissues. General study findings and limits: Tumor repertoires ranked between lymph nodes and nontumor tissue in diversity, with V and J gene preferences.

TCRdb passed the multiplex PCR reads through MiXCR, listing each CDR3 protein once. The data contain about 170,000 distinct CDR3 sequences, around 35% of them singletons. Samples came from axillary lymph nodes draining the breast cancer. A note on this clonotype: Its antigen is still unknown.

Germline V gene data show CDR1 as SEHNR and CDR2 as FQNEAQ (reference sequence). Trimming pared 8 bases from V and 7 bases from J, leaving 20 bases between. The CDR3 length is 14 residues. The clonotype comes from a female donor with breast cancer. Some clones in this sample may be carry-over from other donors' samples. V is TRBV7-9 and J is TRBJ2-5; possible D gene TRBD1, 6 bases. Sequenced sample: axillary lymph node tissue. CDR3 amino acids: CASDLHQGMGTQYF. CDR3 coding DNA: TGTGCCAGCGACTTACACCAGGGGATGGGGACCCAGTACTTC.